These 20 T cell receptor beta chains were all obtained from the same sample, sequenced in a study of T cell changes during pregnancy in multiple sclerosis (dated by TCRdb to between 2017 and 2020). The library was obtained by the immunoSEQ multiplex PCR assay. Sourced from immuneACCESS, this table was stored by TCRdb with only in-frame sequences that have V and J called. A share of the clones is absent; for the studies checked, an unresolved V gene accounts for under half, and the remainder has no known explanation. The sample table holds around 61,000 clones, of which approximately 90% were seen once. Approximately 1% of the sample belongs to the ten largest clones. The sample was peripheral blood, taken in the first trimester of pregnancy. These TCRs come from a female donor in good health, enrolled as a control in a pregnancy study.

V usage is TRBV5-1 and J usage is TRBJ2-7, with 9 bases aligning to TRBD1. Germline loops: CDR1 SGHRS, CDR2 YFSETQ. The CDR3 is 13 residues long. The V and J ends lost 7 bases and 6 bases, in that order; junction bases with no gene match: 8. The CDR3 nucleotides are TGCGCCAGCTCCGGGACAGGGTACAGCGAGCAGTACTTC. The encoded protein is CASSGTGYSEQYF.

The CDR3 nucleotides read TGCGCCAGCAGCTTGGCTTTGGATACGCAGTATTTT. This encodes CASSLALDTQYF. V gene TRBV5-1 combines with J gene TRBJ2-3; no clear D. The CDR3 covers 12 residues. V was cut by 0 bases and J by 6 bases, with 5 bases left in between. The V gene's germline CDR1 is SGHRS and CDR2 YFSETQ.

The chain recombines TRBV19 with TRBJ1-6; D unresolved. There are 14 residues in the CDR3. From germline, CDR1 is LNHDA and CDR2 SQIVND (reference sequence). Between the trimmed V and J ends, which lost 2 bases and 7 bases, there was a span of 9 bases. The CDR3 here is CASSIRGGNSPLHF. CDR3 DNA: TGTGCCAGTAGTATAAGAGGTGGGAATTCACCCCTCCACTTT.

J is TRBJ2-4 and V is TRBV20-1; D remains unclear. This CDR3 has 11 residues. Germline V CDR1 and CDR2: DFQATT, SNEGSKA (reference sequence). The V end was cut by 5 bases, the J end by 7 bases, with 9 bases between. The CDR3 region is CSAPHPNIQYF. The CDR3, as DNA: TGCAGTGCTCCACACCCCAACATTCAGTACTTC.

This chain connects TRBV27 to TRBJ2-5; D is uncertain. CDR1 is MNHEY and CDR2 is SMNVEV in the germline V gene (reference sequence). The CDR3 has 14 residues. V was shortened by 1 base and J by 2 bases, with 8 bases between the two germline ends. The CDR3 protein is CASSLWADQETQYF. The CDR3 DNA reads TGTGCCAGCAGTTTATGGGCAGATCAAGAGACCCAGTACTTC.

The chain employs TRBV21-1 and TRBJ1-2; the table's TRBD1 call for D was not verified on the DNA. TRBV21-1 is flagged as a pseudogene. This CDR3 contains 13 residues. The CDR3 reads CASSGQRIYGYTF. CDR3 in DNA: TGTGCCAGCAGCGGACAACGGATCTATGGCTACACCTTC.

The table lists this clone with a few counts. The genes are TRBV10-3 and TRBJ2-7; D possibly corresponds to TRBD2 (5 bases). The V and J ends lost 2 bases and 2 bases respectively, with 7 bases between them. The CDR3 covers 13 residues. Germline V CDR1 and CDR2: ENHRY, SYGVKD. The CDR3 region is CAISEGLAYEQYF. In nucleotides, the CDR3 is TGTGCCATCAGTGAGGGACTGGCCTACGAGCAGTACTTC.

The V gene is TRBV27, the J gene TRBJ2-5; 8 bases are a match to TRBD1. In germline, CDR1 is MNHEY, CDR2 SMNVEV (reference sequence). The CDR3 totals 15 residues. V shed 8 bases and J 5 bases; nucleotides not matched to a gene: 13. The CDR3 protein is CASGTGEKSGETQYF. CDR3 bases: TGTGCCAGCGGGACAGGCGAAAAGTCAGGGGAGACCCAGTACTTC.

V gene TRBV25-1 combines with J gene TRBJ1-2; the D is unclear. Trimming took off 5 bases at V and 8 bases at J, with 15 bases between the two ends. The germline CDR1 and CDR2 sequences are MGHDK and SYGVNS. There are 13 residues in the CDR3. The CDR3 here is CASSTDNVRGYTF. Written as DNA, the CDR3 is TGTGCCAGCAGTACAGACAATGTACGAGGCTACACCTTC.

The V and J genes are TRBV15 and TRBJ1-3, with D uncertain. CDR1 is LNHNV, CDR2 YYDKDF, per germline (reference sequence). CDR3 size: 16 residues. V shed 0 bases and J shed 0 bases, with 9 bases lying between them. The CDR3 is CATSRDMASSGNTIYF. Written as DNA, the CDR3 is TGTGCCACCAGCAGAGATATGGCCAGCTCTGGAAACACCATATATTTT.

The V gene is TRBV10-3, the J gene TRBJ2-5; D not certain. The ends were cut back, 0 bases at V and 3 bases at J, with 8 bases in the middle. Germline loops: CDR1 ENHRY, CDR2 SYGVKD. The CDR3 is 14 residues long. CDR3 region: CAISESNRKETQYF. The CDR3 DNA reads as TGTGCCATCAGTGAGTCGAACAGAAAAGAGACCCAGTACTTC.

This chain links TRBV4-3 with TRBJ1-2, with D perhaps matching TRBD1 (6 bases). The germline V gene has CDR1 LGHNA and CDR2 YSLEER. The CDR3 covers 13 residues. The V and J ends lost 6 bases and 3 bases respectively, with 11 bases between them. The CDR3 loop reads CASSRQGYYGYTF. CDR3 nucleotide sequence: TGCGCCAGCAGTCGGCAGGGGTACTATGGCTACACCTTC.

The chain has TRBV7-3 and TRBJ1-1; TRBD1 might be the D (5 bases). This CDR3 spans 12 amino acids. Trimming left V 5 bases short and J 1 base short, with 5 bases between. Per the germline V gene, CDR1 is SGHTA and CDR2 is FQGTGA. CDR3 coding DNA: TGTGCCAGCAGCCAGGGGAACACTGAAGCTTTCTTT. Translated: CASSQGNTEAFF.

CDR3 coding DNA: TGCGCCAGCAGCTTGGTAACAGGGACGGGGACTGGAAACACCATATATTTT. Its protein is CASSLVTGTGTGNTIYF. The rearrangement links TRBV5-1 to TRBJ1-3; TRBD1 is a possible D gene (6 bases). This CDR3 comprises 17 residues. CDR1 is SGHRS and CDR2 is YFSETQ in the germline V gene. V shed 0 bases and J shed 2 bases, with 15 bases lying between them.

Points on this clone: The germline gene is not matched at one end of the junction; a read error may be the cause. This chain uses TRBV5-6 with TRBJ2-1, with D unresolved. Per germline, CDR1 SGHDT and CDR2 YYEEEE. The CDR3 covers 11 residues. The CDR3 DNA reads TGTGCCAGCAGCTCCAACAATGAGCAGTTCTTC. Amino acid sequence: CASSSNNEQFF.

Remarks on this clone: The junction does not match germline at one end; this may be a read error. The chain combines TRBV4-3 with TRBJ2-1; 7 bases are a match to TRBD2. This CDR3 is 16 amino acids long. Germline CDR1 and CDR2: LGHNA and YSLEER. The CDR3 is CASSRDRLASSNEQFF. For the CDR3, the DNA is TGCGCCAGCAGCCGAGACAGACTAGCATCCTCCAATGAGCAGTTCTTC.

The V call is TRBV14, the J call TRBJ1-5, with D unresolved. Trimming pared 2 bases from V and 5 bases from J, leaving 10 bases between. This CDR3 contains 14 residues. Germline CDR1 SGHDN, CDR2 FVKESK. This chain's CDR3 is CASSQLGSDQPQHF. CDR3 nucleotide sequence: TGTGCCAGCAGCCAATTGGGGAGTGATCAGCCCCAGCATTTT.

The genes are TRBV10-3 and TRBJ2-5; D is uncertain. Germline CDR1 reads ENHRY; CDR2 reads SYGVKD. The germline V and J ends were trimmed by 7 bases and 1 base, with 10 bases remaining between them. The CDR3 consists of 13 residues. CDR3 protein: CAITRDFQETQYF. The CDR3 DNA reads TGTGCCATCACGCGAGATTTCCAAGAGACCCAGTACTTC.

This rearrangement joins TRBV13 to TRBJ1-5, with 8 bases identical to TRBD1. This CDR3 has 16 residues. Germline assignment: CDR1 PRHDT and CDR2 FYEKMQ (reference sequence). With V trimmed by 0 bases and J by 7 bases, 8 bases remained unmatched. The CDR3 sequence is CASSLGPRAGGQPQHF. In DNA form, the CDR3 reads TGTGCCAGCAGCTTAGGCCCTAGGGCAGGGGGCCAGCCCCAGCATTTT.

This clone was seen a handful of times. In nucleotides, the CDR3 is TGTGCCAGCAGTGGTCGCGGAGGGGGCAAAGACTATGGCTACACCTTC. This gives the protein CASSGRGGGKDYGYTF. This chain uses TRBV25-1 with TRBJ1-2; TRBD1 agrees at 7 bases. The CDR3 consists of 16 residues. Trimming at V came to 4 bases and at J to 3 bases, leaving 11 bases not matched to a gene. Germline-derived CDR1 and CDR2 are MGHDK and SYGVNS.